Listed below are T cell receptor beta chains from one sample, sequenced in a study of blood T cell repertoires in COVID-19. This table comes from immunoSEQ multiplex PCR, and its TCRdb copy is limited to in-frame clones, with some not included. The sample has around 130,000 clones, 70% to 80% seen once; the top ten hold over 6.5%. Sequencing was performed on peripheral blood. Every receptor here comes from a human donor in a cohort sampled during active COVID-19. Both conserved end residues are part of each CDR3. D genes are given only for firm matches. Clone size is not always given. Where it is, it says once, few, many or a class for expanded clones.

j_gene | v_gene | abundance | d_gene | CDR3aa | CDR3nt
TRBJ2-7 | TRBV11-2 | few | TRBD2 | CASGSRPGGSYEQYF | TGTGCCAGCGGTTCTCGTCCGGGGGGCTCCTACGAGCAGTACTTC
TRBJ2-7 | TRBV28 | - | - | CACWRDQYEQYF | TGTGCCTGCTGGCGGGATCAATACGAGCAGTACTTC
TRBJ1-2 | TRBV6-5 | - | TRBD1 | CASSSSGQGASGYTF | TGTGCCAGCAGTTCCTCGGGACAGGGGGCCTCTGGCTACACCTTC
TRBJ1-1 | TRBV7-9 | - | - | CASSPLGGNTEAFF | TGTGCCAGCAGCCCCCTCGGGGGGAACACTGAAGCTTTCTTT
TRBJ1-3 | TRBV7-9 | - | - | CASSLVAGINTIYF | TGTGCCAGCAGCTTAGTGGCGGGGATCAACACCATATATTTT
TRBJ2-5 | TRBV7-2 | once | TRBD2 | CASSLAAGAEETQYF | TGTGCCAGCAGCTTAGCAGCGGGAGCAGAGGAGACCCAGTACTTC
TRBJ2-7 | TRBV5-5 | few | TRBD2 | CASSPTSGSNYEQYF | TGTGCCAGCAGTCCGACTAGCGGGAGTAACTACGAGCAGTACTTC
TRBJ2-7 | TRBV4-1 | - | TRBD1 | CASSWDRGREQYF | TGCGCCAGCAGTTGGGACAGGGGGCGAGAGCAGTACTTC
TRBJ1-1 | TRBV4-2 | - | - | CASSQETGMNTEAFF | TGTGCCAGCAGCCAAGAAACGGGGATGAACACTGAAGCTTTCTTT
TRBJ2-5 | TRBV14 | - | TRBD2 | CASSQFSGRATLETQYF | TGTGCCAGCAGCCAGTTTAGCGGGAGGGCCACCCTGGAGACCCAGTACTTC
TRBJ2-6 | TRBV5-1 | - | - | CASSLNFYSGANVLTF | TGCGCCAGCAGCTTGAACTTCTACTCTGGGGCCAACGTCCTGACTTTC
TRBJ2-7 | TRBV4-1 | - | TRBD2 | CASSQDQTSGTYEQYF | TGCGCCAGCAGCCAAGATCAAACTAGCGGAACCTACGAGCAGTACTTC
TRBJ1-2 | TRBV4-1 | few | - | CASSQDSQDNYGYTF | TGCGCCAGCAGCCAAGATTCTCAGGATAACTATGGCTACACCTTC
TRBJ1-2 | TRBV7-8 | - | - | CASSPGSPMIYGYTF | TGTGCCAGCAGCCCCGGGAGTCCCATGATCTATGGCTACACCTTC
TRBJ1-1 | TRBV12-3/TRBV12-4 | - | - | CASREKNTEAFF | TGTGCCAGCAGAGAGAAGAACACTGAAGCTTTCTTT
TRBJ2-5 | TRBV19 | - | TRBD2 | CASAPRLAEGQETQYF | TGTGCCAGTGCGCCTCGACTAGCGGAGGGACAAGAGACCCAGTACTTC
TRBJ1-3 | TRBV7-2 | - | - | CASSLDFGSTSGNTIYF | TGTGCCAGCAGCTTAGATTTCGGGTCTACCTCTGGAAACACCATATATTTT
TRBJ2-3 | TRBV5-1 | - | - | CASSPRTVYSTDTQYF | TGCGCCAGCAGCCCGCGGACAGTTTATAGCACAGATACGCAGTATTTT
TRBJ2-7 | TRBV15 | once | TRBD1 | CATSRAGTGPGYEQYF | TGTGCCACCAGCAGAGCCGGGACAGGGCCCGGGTACGAGCAGTACTTC
TRBJ2-7 | TRBV7-9 | - | TRBD2 | CASSLSGRNEQYF | TGTGCCAGCAGCTTAAGCGGGAGAAACGAGCAGTACTTC
TRBJ2-7 | TRBV5-1 | - | - | CASSLDATYEQYF | TGCGCCAGCAGCTTGGATGCCACATACGAGCAGTACTTC
TRBJ2-7 | TRBV18 | - | TRBD1 | CASSPTPTGEYEQYF | TGTGCCAGCTCACCTACGCCGACAGGGGAATACGAGCAGTACTTC
TRBJ2-7 | TRBV5-5 | - | TRBD1 | CASSFGSTGAIYEQYF | TGTGCCAGCAGCTTCGGATCCACAGGGGCAATCTACGAGCAGTACTTC
TRBJ2-7 | TRBV11-3 | once | TRBD2 | CASSLDRAGGEYEQYF | TGTGCCAGCAGCTTAGATCGGGCGGGAGGGGAGTACGAGCAGTACTTC
TRBJ2-7 | TRBV28 | - | TRBD2 | CASSFKREDYEQYF | TGTGCCAGCAGTTTTAAGCGGGAGGACTACGAGCAGTACTTC
TRBJ1-1 | TRBV12-3/TRBV12-4 | - | - | CASSLRTLEAFF | TGTGCCAGCAGTCTCCGGACACTTGAAGCTTTCTTT
TRBJ1-2 | TRBV5-6 | - | - | CASSLAETQYGYTF | TGTGCCAGCAGCTTGGCCGAGACTCAATATGGCTACACCTTC
TRBJ2-7 | TRBV5-4 | - | TRBD1 | CASSLAGQGFYEQYF | TGTGCCAGCAGCTTGGCGGGACAGGGATTCTACGAGCAGTACTTC
TRBJ1-6 | TRBV4-1 | - | - | CASSHPERVYYNSPLHF | TGCGCCAGCAGCCACCCAGAGAGGGTGTACTATAATTCACCCCTCCACTTT
TRBJ1-5 | TRBV19 | once | - | CASSIGGEHQPQHF | TGTGCCAGTAGTATTGGGGGCGAGCATCAGCCCCAGCATTTT
TRBJ2-1 | TRBV5-1 | few | - | CASSWGTRQDEQFF | TGCGCCAGCAGCTGGGGGACAAGACAGGATGAGCAGTTCTTC
TRBJ2-6 | TRBV20-1 | few | TRBD1 | CSASRDRVYSGANVLTF | TGCAGTGCTAGTAGGGACAGGGTTTACTCTGGGGCCAACGTCCTGACTTTC
TRBJ1-1 | TRBV7-9 | few | - | CASREGSVVDTEAFF | TGTGCCAGCAGGGAGGGATCCGTTGTGGACACTGAAGCTTTCTTT
TRBJ1-5 | TRBV20-1 | - | - | CSASLSKNQPQHF | TGCAGTGCTAGTCTCAGTAAAAATCAGCCCCAGCATTTT
TRBJ2-3 | TRBV6-5 | - | - | CASSYSPGGGTDTQYF | TGTGCCAGCAGTTACTCTCCTGGCGGGGGCACAGATACGCAGTATTTT
TRBJ1-1 | TRBV30 | - | - | CAWSVLEGTEAFF | TGTGCCTGGAGTGTACTCGAGGGCACTGAAGCTTTCTTT
TRBJ2-7 | TRBV19 | - | TRBD2 | CASSSRTSGSTYEQYF | TGTGCCAGTAGTTCCCGGACTAGCGGGAGCACCTACGAGCAGTACTTC
TRBJ2-7 | TRBV27 | - | TRBD2 | CASSLFSSGRGYEQYF | TGTGCCAGCAGTTTATTCTCTAGCGGGAGAGGCTACGAGCAGTACTTC
TRBJ2-7 | TRBV6-5 | - | TRBD1 | CASSGQGTYEQYF | TGTGCCAGTTCGGGACAGGGAACCTACGAGCAGTACTTC
TRBJ1-1 | TRBV6-1 | - | - | CASSELQGMNTEAFF | TGTGCCAGCAGTGAACTTCAGGGTATGAACACTGAAGCTTTCTTT